What follows is one TCR beta chain and its context. The antigen is not known. After re-calling the 5' RACE reads, TCRdb lists one entry per CDR3 protein, DNA absent. The sample yields about 210,000 distinct CDR3 sequences, of which the top ten take up less than 2%. This specimen comes from a study of monozygotic twins with inflammatory bowel disease. Whole-study findings and limits: The data gave no support to a single strong IBD-associated signal or clonotype.

This CDR3 has 19 residues. The germline CDR1 and CDR2 sequences are SGHVS and FNYEAQ. This TCR derives from a human donor with ulcerative colitis or Crohn's disease, or a healthy co-twin of an affected twin (not recorded which). This chain links TRBV7-6 with TRBJ2-1; no DNA is available, so the TRBD2 call from TCRdb remains unchecked. The sequenced sample consisted of blood. CDR3 region: CASSSPSGTIPRSYNEQFF.